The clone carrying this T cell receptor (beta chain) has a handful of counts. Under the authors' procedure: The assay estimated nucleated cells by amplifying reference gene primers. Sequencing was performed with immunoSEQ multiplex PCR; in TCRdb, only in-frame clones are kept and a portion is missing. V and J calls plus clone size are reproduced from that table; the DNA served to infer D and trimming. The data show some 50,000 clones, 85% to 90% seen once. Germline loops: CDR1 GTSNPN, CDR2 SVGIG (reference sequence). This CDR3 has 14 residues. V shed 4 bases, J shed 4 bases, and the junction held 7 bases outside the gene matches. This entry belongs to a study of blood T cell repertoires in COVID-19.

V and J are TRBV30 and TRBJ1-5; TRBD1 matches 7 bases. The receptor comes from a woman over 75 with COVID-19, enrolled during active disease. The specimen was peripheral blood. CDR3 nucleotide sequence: TGTGCCTGGAACTCACAGGGGAGGAATCAGCCCCAGCATTTT. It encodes CAWNSQGRNQPQHF.